What follows is one T cell receptor (beta chain) and its context. The sample is drawn from a study of hypomethylating agent response in myelodysplastic syndrome. For the study at large: Most often mutated was TET2, found in 5 of 11 patients.

The V gene end was trimmed by 0 bases and the J gene end by 4 bases; junction bases not matched to a gene: 5. Germline CDR1 and CDR2: SGHRS and YFSETQ. The length of the CDR3 is 16 residues. The assay was immunoSEQ multiplex PCR, and TCRdb's table has in-frame clones only and misses some. The sample yields around 6,600 clones, approximately 80% seen once. The chain employs TRBV5-1 and TRBJ2-3; 10 bases align to TRBD2. The clonotype comes from a human donor with myelodysplastic syndrome. Sequenced here: bone marrow, sampled before or after starting hypomethylating agent treatment for myelodysplastic syndrome (not recorded which). CDR3: CASSLVVAGGSDTQYF. CDR3 nucleotide sequence: TGCGCCAGCAGCTTGGTGGTAGCGGGAGGTTCAGATACGCAGTATTTT. The entire variable domain, with the rest obtained from reference TRBV5-1 and TRBJ2-3, is as follows: KAGVTQTPRYLIKTRGQQVTLSCSPISGHRSVSWYQQTPGQGLQFLFEYFSETQRNKGNFPGRFSGRQFSNSRSEMNVSTLELGDSALYLCASSLVVAGGSDTQYFGPGTRLTVL.